A selection of T cell receptor beta chains follows, all from one sample in a study of cytomegalovirus exposure and HLA in healthy donors. Sequenced by immunoSEQ multiplex PCR; TCRdb stores in-frame clones only, minus some. The sample comprises about 160,000 clones, 81% of which are singletons, and approximately 13% rests with the top ten. The sample was PBMCs. The receptor source for this set is a woman in her fifties or sixties in good health and CMV-seronegative. The CDR3 runs from the conserved cysteine through the conserved F or W. Fields, in order: J gene, clone size, V gene, CDR3 length, D gene, CDR3 protein, CDR3 DNA. The D gene is left open where the match is weak. Clone size is shown for a subset of rows, as once, few, many or a class of expanded clone.

j_call: TRBJ1-3
clone_size: NA
v_call: TRBV18
cdr3_length: 15
d_call: TRBD1
cdr3_aa: CASSSSTGEENTIYF
cdr3_nt: TGTGCCAGCTCATCATCTACAGGGGAGGAGAACACCATATATTTT

j_call: TRBJ2-3
clone_size: NA
v_call: TRBV9
cdr3_length: 17
d_call: NA
cdr3_aa: CASSVAPDTLSTDTQYF
cdr3_nt: TGTGCCAGCAGCGTAGCTCCCGATACCCTAAGCACAGATACGCAGTATTTT

j_call: TRBJ2-3
clone_size: few
v_call: TRBV15
cdr3_length: 15
d_call: TRBD2
cdr3_aa: CATSREAGGPDTQYF
cdr3_nt: TGTGCCACCAGCAGAGAAGCGGGGGGGCCGGATACGCAGTATTTT

j_call: TRBJ1-1
clone_size: NA
v_call: TRBV28
cdr3_length: 12
d_call: NA
cdr3_aa: CAWGGRGPEAFF
cdr3_nt: TGTGCCTGGGGGGGCCGGGGGCCTGAAGCTTTCTTT

j_call: TRBJ2-5
clone_size: NA
v_call: TRBV14
cdr3_length: 16
d_call: NA
cdr3_aa: CASSQLEATGGKTQYF
cdr3_nt: TGTGCCAGCAGCCAGTTGGAAGCGACAGGCGGAAAGACCCAGTACTTC

j_call: TRBJ1-1
clone_size: NA
v_call: TRBV7-3
cdr3_length: 14
d_call: NA
cdr3_aa: CASSPTPGGTEAFF
cdr3_nt: TGTGCCAGCAGCCCTACTCCGGGGGGCACTGAAGCTTTCTTT

j_call: TRBJ1-2
clone_size: NA
v_call: TRBV7-9
cdr3_length: 15
d_call: TRBD1
cdr3_aa: CASSLRDSANYGYTF
cdr3_nt: TGTGCCAGCAGCCTACGGGACAGCGCTAACTATGGCTACACCTTC

j_call: TRBJ2-1
clone_size: NA
v_call: TRBV11-2
cdr3_length: 14
d_call: NA
cdr3_aa: CASSLGVEPNEQFF
cdr3_nt: TGTGCCAGCAGCTTAGGCGTCGAGCCAAATGAGCAGTTCTTC

j_call: TRBJ1-5
clone_size: NA
v_call: TRBV11-2
cdr3_length: 16
d_call: TRBD1
cdr3_aa: CASSRGQGSSNQPQHF
cdr3_nt: TGTGCCAGCAGCCGTGGACAGGGTAGTAGCAATCAGCCCCAGCATTTT

j_call: TRBJ1-6
clone_size: NA
v_call: TRBV5-6
cdr3_length: 15
d_call: TRBD1
cdr3_aa: CASSGDSLPNSPLHF
cdr3_nt: TGTGCCAGCAGCGGGGACAGTCTTCCCAATTCACCCCTCCACTTT

j_call: TRBJ1-1
clone_size: once
v_call: TRBV7-2
cdr3_length: 16
d_call: TRBD1
cdr3_aa: CASSLFRGLENTEAFF
cdr3_nt: TGTGCCAGCAGCTTATTCAGGGGGCTGGAGAACACTGAAGCTTTCTTT

j_call: TRBJ2-3
clone_size: once
v_call: TRBV7-2
cdr3_length: 15
d_call: TRBD2
cdr3_aa: CASSFSRTSVDTQYF
cdr3_nt: TGTGCCAGCAGCTTCTCCCGGACTAGCGTAGATACGCAGTATTTT

j_call: TRBJ2-2
clone_size: once
v_call: TRBV11-3
cdr3_length: 13
d_call: NA
cdr3_aa: CASSISGAGELFF
cdr3_nt: TGTGCCAGCAGCATATCAGGGGCCGGGGAGTTGTTTTTT

j_call: TRBJ2-2
clone_size: NA
v_call: TRBV10-3
cdr3_length: 13
d_call: TRBD2
cdr3_aa: CAINLAGDGELFF
cdr3_nt: TGTGCCATCAATCTAGCGGGAGACGGGGAGCTGTTTTTT

j_call: TRBJ2-6
clone_size: NA
v_call: TRBV5-3
cdr3_length: 14
d_call: NA
cdr3_aa: CATFPGSGANVLTF
cdr3_nt: TGTGCCACTTTTCCAGGCTCTGGGGCCAACGTCCTGACTTTC

j_call: TRBJ2-3
clone_size: NA
v_call: TRBV18
cdr3_length: 14
d_call: TRBD1
cdr3_aa: CASSSGQGIGTQYF
cdr3_nt: TGTGCCAGCTCATCGGGACAGGGGATAGGTACGCAGTATTTT

j_call: TRBJ2-2
clone_size: NA
v_call: TRBV13
cdr3_length: 15
d_call: NA
cdr3_aa: CASSSGIINTGELFF
cdr3_nt: TGTGCCAGCAGTTCCGGGATTATTAACACCGGGGAGCTGTTTTTT

j_call: TRBJ2-4
clone_size: NA
v_call: TRBV21-1
cdr3_length: 18
d_call: NA
cdr3_aa: CASSTRRGALRAKNIQYF
cdr3_nt: TGTGCCAGCAGCACTCGACGGGGGGCCCTAAGGGCCAAAAACATTCAGTACTTC

j_call: TRBJ1-4
clone_size: NA
v_call: TRBV25-1
cdr3_length: 13
d_call: TRBD1
cdr3_aa: CASKGAANEKLFF
cdr3_nt: TGTGCCAGCAAGGGGGCTGCTAATGAAAAACTGTTTTTT

j_call: TRBJ1-1
clone_size: NA
v_call: TRBV2
cdr3_length: 14
d_call: NA
cdr3_aa: CASSENGGSTEAFF
cdr3_nt: TGTGCCAGCAGTGAAAACGGGGGGAGCACTGAAGCTTTCTTT

j_call: TRBJ1-5
clone_size: NA
v_call: TRBV5-1
cdr3_length: 15
d_call: NA
cdr3_aa: CASSEGGAGNQPQHF
cdr3_nt: TGCGCCAGCAGCGAGGGGGGGGCGGGGAATCAGCCCCAGCATTTT

j_call: TRBJ1-5
clone_size: NA
v_call: TRBV11-2
cdr3_length: 14
d_call: TRBD1
cdr3_aa: CASSSTGSRQPQHF
cdr3_nt: TGTGCCAGCAGCTCGACAGGGTCCAGACAGCCCCAGCATTTT

j_call: TRBJ1-1
clone_size: NA
v_call: TRBV7-9
cdr3_length: 14
d_call: NA
cdr3_aa: CASRFAYGNTEAFF
cdr3_nt: TGTGCCAGCAGATTCGCGTATGGGAACACTGAAGCTTTCTTT

j_call: TRBJ1-3
clone_size: NA
v_call: TRBV5-1
cdr3_length: 15
d_call: TRBD1
cdr3_aa: CASSMDRGSGNTIYF
cdr3_nt: TGCGCCAGCAGCATGGACAGGGGTTCTGGAAACACCATATATTTT

j_call: TRBJ2-2
clone_size: NA
v_call: TRBV7-9
cdr3_length: 14
d_call: TRBD1
cdr3_aa: CASSPTGYGGELFF
cdr3_nt: TGTGCCAGCAGCCCGACAGGGTACGGCGGGGAGCTGTTTTTT

j_call: TRBJ2-2
clone_size: NA
v_call: TRBV9
cdr3_length: 15
d_call: NA
cdr3_aa: CASSGQPGVGGELFF
cdr3_nt: TGTGCCAGCAGCGGTCAACCCGGAGTGGGCGGGGAGCTGTTTTTT

j_call: TRBJ2-1
clone_size: few
v_call: TRBV7-9
cdr3_length: 17
d_call: NA
cdr3_aa: CASSPYTSRSSYNEQFF
cdr3_nt: TGTGCCAGCAGCCCGTATACATCTAGGAGCTCCTACAATGAGCAGTTCTTC